This is a list of T cell receptor beta chains from one sample in a study of shared clonotypes between healthy human individuals. TCRdb's copy holds only in-frame clones and misses some; the assay was immunoSEQ multiplex PCR. The data show a few million clones, approximately 95% seen once. The sample taken for sequencing was naive CD4+ T cells from PBMCs. The source is a man between 18 and 29 years old in good health. Some clones in this sample may be carry-over from other donors' samples. Both conserved end residues are trimmed from each CDR3. A D gene is named only where the DNA matches it firmly.

D gene: NA; J gene: TRBJ1-4; V gene: TRBV18; CDR3 protein: ASSPFSTGKGGEKLF
D gene: NA; J gene: TRBJ1-1; V gene: TRBV7-9; CDR3 protein: ASSLARTAGSNTEAF
D gene: NA; J gene: TRBJ1-3; V gene: TRBV30; CDR3 protein: AWRTGFFASAGNTIY
D gene: NA; J gene: TRBJ1-3; V gene: TRBV28; CDR3 protein: ASREREYSGNTIY
D gene: TRBD2; J gene: TRBJ2-3; V gene: TRBV4-1; CDR3 protein: ASSQATSGYTDTQY
D gene: NA; J gene: TRBJ2-5; V gene: TRBV2; CDR3 protein: ASSPERASPGETQY
D gene: TRBD1; J gene: TRBJ1-2; V gene: TRBV14; CDR3 protein: ASSQLTGGDYGYT
D gene: TRBD2; J gene: TRBJ2-7; V gene: TRBV6-6; CDR3 protein: ATLAGGSSYEQY
D gene: TRBD1; J gene: TRBJ2-2; V gene: TRBV28; CDR3 protein: ASRPRDRAAGELF
D gene: TRBD1; J gene: TRBJ2-6; V gene: TRBV5-1; CDR3 protein: ASSPDLSGGLT
D gene: NA; J gene: TRBJ1-2; V gene: TRBV5-6; CDR3 protein: ASSLMGEDT
D gene: TRBD2; J gene: TRBJ2-7; V gene: TRBV5-1; CDR3 protein: ASSLLPTSEGEQY
D gene: NA; J gene: TRBJ2-1; V gene: TRBV4-3; CDR3 protein: ASSQGLISSYNEQF
D gene: TRBD1; J gene: TRBJ1-2; V gene: TRBV28; CDR3 protein: ASGDRGHT
D gene: NA; J gene: TRBJ1-2; V gene: TRBV28; CDR3 protein: ASIQGAKRYGYT
D gene: NA; J gene: TRBJ2-7; V gene: TRBV10-3; CDR3 protein: AISGGYEQY
D gene: TRBD2; J gene: TRBJ2-3; V gene: TRBV28; CDR3 protein: ASSVLAGADTQY
D gene: NA; J gene: TRBJ1-3; V gene: TRBV28; CDR3 protein: ASTPLLGHQY
D gene: NA; J gene: TRBJ1-1; V gene: TRBV11-1; CDR3 protein: ASSSRDRHANTEAF
D gene: NA; J gene: TRBJ2-7; V gene: TRBV5-1; CDR3 protein: ASSQTGTPEQY
D gene: TRBD2; J gene: TRBJ2-2; V gene: TRBV10-3; CDR3 protein: AITEGRGNTGELF
D gene: NA; J gene: TRBJ2-1; V gene: TRBV6-1; CDR3 protein: ASTLRVYPYNEQF
D gene: TRBD2; J gene: TRBJ2-3; V gene: TRBV7-2; CDR3 protein: ASSLGLRGGDTQY
D gene: NA; J gene: TRBJ2-7; V gene: TRBV6-1; CDR3 protein: ASSAVWAYEQY
D gene: TRBD1; J gene: TRBJ1-2; V gene: TRBV6-5; CDR3 protein: ASSPRTGRMGYT
D gene: TRBD2; J gene: TRBJ2-7; V gene: TRBV18; CDR3 protein: ASSPGLAGGLSYEQY
D gene: NA; J gene: TRBJ1-1; V gene: TRBV28; CDR3 protein: ASSLGPQRAF
D gene: TRBD1; J gene: TRBJ2-7; V gene: TRBV11-3; CDR3 protein: ASSRNGQGDEQY
D gene: TRBD1; J gene: TRBJ2-1; V gene: TRBV9; CDR3 protein: ASSSPGQGNEQF
D gene: TRBD2; J gene: TRBJ2-7; V gene: TRBV28; CDR3 protein: ASSLLAGGSYEQY
D gene: TRBD1; J gene: TRBJ2-7; V gene: TRBV5-1; CDR3 protein: ASSLDGTGTSYEQY
D gene: NA; J gene: TRBJ1-3; V gene: TRBV5-5; CDR3 protein: ASSLGQSGNTIY
D gene: NA; J gene: TRBJ2-5; V gene: TRBV7-8; CDR3 protein: ASSTNQETQY
D gene: TRBD1; J gene: TRBJ2-7; V gene: TRBV6-6; CDR3 protein: ASIPTPDRVREQY
D gene: TRBD1; J gene: TRBJ1-3; V gene: TRBV4-1; CDR3 protein: ASSQTGQRKAGNTIY
D gene: NA; J gene: TRBJ2-5; V gene: TRBV7-6; CDR3 protein: ASSLVKTGQETQY
D gene: TRBD1; J gene: TRBJ1-4; V gene: TRBV28; CDR3 protein: ASRRTGDNEKLF
D gene: TRBD1; J gene: TRBJ2-7; V gene: TRBV6-5; CDR3 protein: ASSYRQGITYEQY
D gene: TRBD2; J gene: TRBJ2-2; V gene: TRBV5-1; CDR3 protein: ASSLTGLAATGELF
D gene: NA; J gene: TRBJ2-7; V gene: TRBV28; CDR3 protein: ASAGIYSYEQY
D gene: NA; J gene: TRBJ2-2; V gene: TRBV19; CDR3 protein: ASSRGRLAGELF
D gene: TRBD2; J gene: TRBJ2-3; V gene: TRBV27; CDR3 protein: ASSSGRGVDTQY
D gene: TRBD2; J gene: TRBJ2-3; V gene: TRBV18; CDR3 protein: ASSPFSGRITDTQY
D gene: NA; J gene: TRBJ1-3; V gene: TRBV5-4; CDR3 protein: ASSPGGTRSGNTIY